The entry below describes one T cell receptor beta chain. The antigen this receptor binds is unknown. The sample holds no much larger clone one base away, and base qualities are not on file. The library was obtained by RACE. The sample was run on a NextSeq 500. During library preparation, unique molecular identifiers were attached to individual cDNA molecules so that TCRs could be counted in a quantitative, reproducible way. For every blood RNA sample, sequencing covered both the TCR alpha and TCR beta chains. The study's processing was this. Samples had a median of roughly 98,000 TCRs, with a range from roughly 23,224 to 700,000. The Decombinator software suite was used to annotate the V, J and CDR3 of the TCR reads. Every sample was subsampled to the same number of TCRs (28,000) for the PS versus PT1 abundance plots. TCRs were defined as expanded if absent before sensitization and observed at least eight times at the 2-week time point. TCRdb redid the processing of the public reads, applying fastp at Q25 and MiXCR, and retained in-frame beta chains. Entries that share a CDR3 protein sequence are merged under the most common genes and DNA. TCRdb's processing, not the authors', yielded these V and J calls. The sample table contains approximately 260,000 distinct CDR3 sequences; only one count was recorded for around 9.3% of them. Of the sample, 2.3% falls within the top ten clones.

The CDR3 measures 14 amino acids from cysteine to phenylalanine. Only the CDR3 region is kept as DNA, spanning 42 bases read in frame from base 1. The junction shows trimming of 3 bases on V and 6 bases on J, and the gene matches do not reach 6 bases of it. This specimen belongs to a study of human T cells and chemical hapten exposure (TCRdb year 2021). Background on the whole study: For sensitization, 2% DPC in acetone was applied to a roughly 2 cm by roughly 2 cm area of upper inner arm skin. Throughout the approximately 25-week study period, patients were also given weekly therapeutic DPC doses on the scalp. Patch testing was performed on the upper back with Finn chambers containing 0.01% DPC, and the patch tests were scored after 6 days according to International Contact Dermatitis Research Group standards. Most of the patients in the cohort were female, and the cohort covered alopecia areata with under or over 50% scalp involvement, alopecia totalis and alopecia universalis. Libraries were pooled for sequencing, and variation in per-sample TCR yields was attributed mainly to small differences in library volumes within the pool. The study tracked peripheral blood TCR repertoire changes in vivo during primary and secondary sensitization to the hapten diphenylcyclopropenone (DPC) in alopecia patients. Blood was sampled from patients pre-sensitization (week 0) and at 2, 6 and about 24 weeks after DPC sensitization. For TCR sequencing, blood came from some 31 alopecia patients at anywhere from one to four time points (pre-sensitization, 2, 6 and 24 weeks).

The time point label, read with the paper, signifies: pre-sensitization, week 0. Sample treatment or condition, as interpreted from the label and publication: therapeutic diphenylcyclopropenone sensitization with weekly scalp DPC. At every patch-test visit, the blood draw took place before the patch test was put on. Patients were considered eligible if aged 18 to 70, diagnosed with alopecia and deemed suitable for DPC therapy, and patients were excluded if pregnant. Total RNA was extracted from unfractionated whole blood that had been collected in Tempus Blood RNA tubes. Results the study describes overall, beyond this receptor: DPC sensitization did not change the number of TCRs with a frequency above 1 in 1000, and there was no evidence of changes in global repertoire structure. A positive correlation was found between the number of PT1 expanded TCRs and patch test score, with significance reached at thresholds 8, 16 and 32 but not 4. Significantly more large CDR3 similarity clusters were formed by expanded TCRs than by pre-sensitization or healthy control sets, consistent with antigen-driven responses. Repeated subsampling changed both the strength of the expansion versus patch-test correlation and the threshold at which that correlation became significant. Because all patients had alopecia, a presumed autoimmune disease, the immune response of the patients might differ from that of healthy individuals.

The chain joins TRBV12-3 or TRBV12-4 to TRBJ2-7; 9 middle bases align to TRBD2. The specimen was whole blood, collected in connection with sensitization to the hapten diphenylcyclopropenone (DPC). This sequence was found in a woman in her 40s with alopecia areata. Some clones in this sample may be carry-over from other donors' samples. The nucleotide sequence reads as follows: TGTGCCAGCAGTTTTTTGGCGGGAGGGAGCGAGCAGTACTTC. Translated, it gives CASSFLAGGSEQYF.